The T cell receptor beta chain described here comes from a study of T-cell reconstitution after alpha-beta-depleted transplantation in children. Study conclusions and caveats: Recipient T cells and thymic progenitors that survived gave rise to the high TCRbeta diversity observed at day 60 in some patients. Newly made T cells mostly supplied T-cell counts and diversity one year after transplant.

About this clonotype itself: As yet, its antigen is unknown.

The germline CDR1 and CDR2 sequences are SEHNR and FQNEAQ (reference sequence). The CDR3 runs to 15 residues. Trimming removed 4 bases at V and 3 bases at J, with 15 bases between. Preparation of the TCRbeta library used unique molecular identifiers. TCRdb re-analysed the PCR reads in MiXCR, keeping a single row per CDR3 protein. Among hundreds of thousands of distinct CDR3 sequences listed, 13% were seen once. This TCR was sampled from a girl aged 2 to 9 with congenital amegakaryocytic thrombocytopenia, due to receive a stem cell transplant. The sequencing here drew on PBMCs, taken before TCRalphabeta/CD19-depleted stem cell transplant. V is TRBV7-9 and J is TRBJ1-1, with no clear D. The DNA of the CDR3 is TGTGCCAGCAGCTGGAGCCCTTACGGTTACACTGAAGCTTTCTTT. Translating it yields CASSWSPYGYTEAFF.